These 31 T cell receptor beta chains share one sample of origin, sequenced in a study of Ad26.COV2.S vaccination and SARS-CoV-2 variants. Libraries were prepared by immunoSEQ multiplex PCR; TCRdb keeps only in-frame clonotypes and omits some of them. The sample gives hundreds of thousands of clones, around 92% of which show up once; under 2% is in the top ten. Treatment reported: roughly 20 received Ad26.COV2.S at low or high dose, single or two shots; roughly five received placebo; per-sample allocation not given. At day 63 after the first vaccine or placebo injection, samples were drawn. The material was peripheral blood, obtained in a trial of Ad26.COV2.S vaccine versus placebo. These receptors were collected from a person aged 18-60 years who received the Ad26.COV2.S COVID-19 vaccine or a placebo.

The J gene is TRBJ2-7, the V gene TRBV27; 8 bases map to TRBD1. CDR1 and CDR2 (germline): MNHEY, SMNVEV (reference sequence). The CDR3 has 14 residues. Trimming cost V 2 bases and J 1 base; bases outside gene matches: 1. The CDR3 protein is CASSLGQGSYEQYF. DNA of the CDR3: TGTGCCAGCAGTTTAGGACAGGGATCCTACGAGCAGTACTTC.

The chain uses TRBV5-1 and TRBJ1-2, with D tentatively TRBD1 (6 bases). Trimming removed 7 bases at V and 8 bases at J, with 15 bases between. CDR1 and CDR2 from the germline V gene are SGHRS and YFSETQ. CDR3 length: 12 residues. The CDR3 is CASQAGAEGYTF. The CDR3 DNA follows: TGCGCCAGCCAGGCAGGGGCGGAAGGCTACACCTTC.

The CDR3 reads CASSGREGTEAFF. CDR3 bases: TGTGCCAGCAGTGGGCGGGAGGGGACTGAAGCTTTCTTT. The rearrangement links TRBV6-4 to TRBJ1-1, with D perhaps TRBD1 (5 bases). CDR3 length: 13 residues. CDR1 and CDR2 from the germline V gene are MRHNA and SNTAGT. Between the trimmed V and J ends, which lost 4 bases and 5 bases, there was a span of 11 bases.

Regarding this clone: The sample carries other DNA sequences with the same CDR3. This chain links TRBV3-1 (or the pseudogene TRBV3-2) with TRBJ1-1; D not certain. V dropped 3 bases and J dropped 4 bases, with 6 bases sitting between them. The CDR3 sequence is 12 residues long. The germline V gene has CDR1 LGHDT and CDR2 YNNKEL (reference sequence). The CDR3 DNA sequence: TGTGCCAGCAGCCAGGCTAGCACTGAAGCTTTCTTT. It specifies CASSQASTEAFF.

This clone was seen only a few times. The V call is TRBV13, the J call TRBJ1-2, with a weak D call TRBD1 (5 bases). V lost 3 bases and J 8 bases, leaving 13 bases between the germline ends. Per germline, CDR1 PRHDT and CDR2 FYEKMQ (reference sequence). This CDR3 contains 13 residues. The CDR3 DNA follows: TGTGCCAGCAGCTTTGGCAGGGTGTCGGGCTACACCTTC. Translated, it gives CASSFGRVSGYTF.

The genes are TRBV6-5 and TRBJ1-2; the D gene is possibly TRBD1 (5 bases). The length of the CDR3 is 12 residues. Looked up from germline, CDR1 is MNHEY and CDR2 is SVGAGI. V was shortened by 0 bases and J by 8 bases, with 7 bases between the two germline ends. CDR3 in DNA: TGTGCCAGCAGTTACTCGGGACTCGGCTACACCTTC. It specifies CASSYSGLGYTF.

The chain combines TRBV4-1 with TRBJ2-5; TRBD2 matches at 9 bases. V was pared by 4 bases and J by 5 bases, with 14 bases of the junction left unmatched. In germline, CDR1 is MGHRA, CDR2 YSYEKL. This CDR3 comprises 17 residues. The CDR3 loop is CASSRLGGSGGVETQYF. DNA of the CDR3: TGCGCCAGCAGCCGCCTGGGAGGTAGCGGGGGTGTGGAGACCCAGTACTTC.

The chain uses TRBV18 and TRBJ2-7, with TRBD2 identical over 10 bases. Germline assignment: CDR1 KGHSH and CDR2 LQKENI. The CDR3 runs to 17 residues. V dropped 1 base and J dropped 3; count of bases not matched to a gene: 9. CDR3 coding DNA: TGTGCCAGCTCACCACTCTCCGGACTAGCGGTTTTCTACGAGCAGTACTTC. Translated, it gives CASSPLSGLAVFYEQYF.

This clone was seen just once. This chain links TRBV12-3 or TRBV12-4 with TRBJ2-7, with D unclear. The CDR3 runs to 13 residues. The V end was cut by 5 bases, the J end by 3 bases, with 11 bases between. The CDR3 coding sequence is TGTGCCAGCAGTAATGGGCTAGGCTACGAGCAGTACTTC. This sequence encodes CASSNGLGYEQYF.

This chain joins TRBV15 and TRBJ2-3, with D perhaps TRBD2 (5 bases). CDR3 length equals 14 residues. The germline CDR1 and CDR2 sequences are LNHNV and YYDKDF (reference sequence). Trimming removed 7 bases at V and 0 bases at J, with 11 bases between. CDR3 nucleotide sequence: TGTGCCACCACGGGGTCTAGAAGCACAGATACGCAGTATTTT. Translating it yields CATTGSRSTDTQYF.

This clone has just one count. This chain joins TRBV6-5 and TRBJ2-7; the D gene is possibly TRBD1 (5 bases). V was cut by 5 bases and J by 1 base, with 6 bases left in between. This CDR3 is 12 amino acids long. Per germline, CDR1 MNHEY and CDR2 SVGAGI. CDR3 in amino acids: CASSRQSYEQYF. The CDR3 DNA sequence: TGTGCCAGCAGTAGACAGTCCTACGAGCAGTACTTC.

This clone was counted only a few times. The chain is built from TRBV27 and TRBJ1-1; possible D gene TRBD1, 6 bases. Trimming cost V 3 bases and J 5 bases, with 13 bases left between them. Germline V gives CDR1 MNHEY, CDR2 SMNVEV (reference sequence). The CDR3 totals 14 residues. The CDR3 region is CASSFTGSETEAFF. Here the CDR3 DNA reads TGTGCCAGCAGTTTCACAGGGAGTGAGACTGAAGCTTTCTTT.

V gene TRBV10-1 combines with J gene TRBJ1-1, with 9 bases that match TRBD1. The CDR3 contains 13 residues. The germline V gene has CDR1 WNHNN and CDR2 SYGVQD (reference sequence). V shed 3 bases and J 6 bases; nucleotides not matched to a gene: 2. The CDR3 loop is CASSEQGASEAFF. In nucleotides, the CDR3 is TGCGCCAGCAGTGAACAGGGGGCATCTGAAGCTTTCTTT.

V usage is TRBV7-2 and J usage is TRBJ2-5, with a tentative D call TRBD2 (7 bases). The CDR3 length is 16 residues. Germline CDR1 reads SGHTA; CDR2 reads FQGNSA. V lost 2 bases and J 7 bases, leaving 20 bases between the germline ends. In nucleotides, the CDR3 is TGTGCCAGCAGCTTATCTGCGGGGGCGGGTGGGGTGACCCAGTACTTC. It encodes CASSLSAGAGGVTQYF.

This chain connects TRBV6-5 to TRBJ2-7; 9 bases line up with TRBD2. Germline trimming cut 0 bases from V and 3 bases from J; bases unmatched to any gene: 6. The germline gives CDR1 MNHEY, CDR2 SVGAGI. This CDR3 comprises 16 residues. This chain's CDR3 is CASSYSTSSGNYEQYF. As DNA, the CDR3 is TGTGCCAGCAGTTACTCGACCTCTAGCGGGAACTACGAGCAGTACTTC.

Here the CDR3 DNA reads TGTGCCAGCAGACCCCGCGGGGGGGGTTCTTCGAGCAGCTCCTACAATGAGCAGTTCTTC. It translates to CASRPRGGGSSSSSYNEQFF. The chain couples TRBV27 to TRBJ2-1; 9 positions match TRBD2. The CDR3 loop spans 20 amino acids. The J segment lost 0 bases and the V segment lost 6 bases, leaving 18 bases of the junction unmatched. CDR1 and CDR2 (germline): MNHEY, SMNVEV (reference sequence).

The V and J genes are TRBV19 and TRBJ2-7; D remains unclear. Germline V gives CDR1 LNHDA, CDR2 SQIVND (reference sequence). The V end lost 6 bases, the J end lost 0 bases, and 12 bases lay between the germline ends. This CDR3 has 14 amino acids. CDR3 sequence: CASSWRPSSYEQYF. The CDR3 DNA sequence: TGTGCCAGTAGCTGGCGGCCGAGCTCCTACGAGCAGTACTTC.

V gene TRBV14 combines with J gene TRBJ1-2, with D maybe TRBD1 (5 bases). The CDR3 spans 12 residues. The germline V gene has CDR1 SGHDN and CDR2 FVKESK. V was shortened by 4 bases and J by 13 bases, with 16 bases between the two germline ends. The chain's CDR3 is CASSPTARGVTF. The CDR3 DNA reads as TGTGCCAGCAGCCCAACGGCTAGGGGCGTCACCTTC.

Here the CDR3 DNA reads TGTGCCAGCAGCGAGAGAGACGTGGAGACCCAGTACTTC. As protein: CASSERDVETQYF. The V gene is TRBV9, the J gene TRBJ2-5, with D unresolved. Germline V gene data show CDR1 as SGDLS and CDR2 as YYNGEE. Trimming removed 3 bases at V and 5 bases at J, with 11 bases between. The CDR3 runs 13 residues. Complete variable domain (other parts from reference TRBV9 and TRBJ2-5): DSGVTQTPKHLITATGQRVTLRCSPRSGDLSVYWYQQSLDQGLQFLIQYYNGEERAKGNILERFSAQQFPDLHSELNLSSLELGDSALYFCASSERDVETQYFGPGTRLLVL.

The rearrangement joins TRBV13 to TRBJ1-1; maybe TRBD1 (5 bases). Germline CDR1 PRHDT, CDR2 FYEKMQ (reference sequence). CDR3 size: 14 residues. V lost 5 bases and J lost 3, with 13 bases in between. The CDR3: CASSHKRGYTEAFF. The DNA of the CDR3 is TGTGCCAGCAGCCACAAGAGGGGCTACACTGAAGCTTTCTTT.

The J gene is TRBJ1-2, the V gene TRBV5-4; TRBD1 agrees at 9 bases. This CDR3 is built from 14 residues. V gave up 4 bases and J gave up 4 bases; unmatched junction bases: 5. From germline, CDR1 is SGHNT and CDR2 YYREEE (reference sequence). The CDR3 loop is CASSPGQGVYGYTF. The CDR3 coding sequence is TGTGCCAGCAGCCCGGGACAGGGTGTCTATGGCTACACCTTC. Based on the CDR3 plus reference TRBV5-4 and TRBJ1-2, the full variable domain is ETGVTQSPTHLIKTRGQQVTLRCSSQSGHNTVSWYQQALGQGPQFIFQYYREEENGRGNFPPRFSGLQFPNYSSELNVNALELDDSALYLCASSPGQGVYGYTFGSGTRLTVV.

This chain uses TRBV9 with TRBJ1-2; D unresolved. This CDR3 spans 15 amino acids. In germline, CDR1 is SGDLS, CDR2 YYNGEE. Trimming stripped 1 base from V and 3 bases from J, with 13 bases between. CDR3 residues: CASSVSPLPDYGYTF. The CDR3 DNA sequence: TGTGCCAGCAGCGTATCCCCGCTCCCGGACTATGGCTACACCTTC.

V gene TRBV5-5 combines with J gene TRBJ1-2, with D perhaps TRBD1 (5 bases). V was trimmed by 3 bases and J by 4 bases, leaving 16 bases between them. The CDR3 length is 15 residues. Germline lookup yields CDR1 SGHKS and CDR2 YYEKEE (reference sequence). DNA for the CDR3: TGTGCCAGCAGCTCCCTACCCGGGGCGGTCTATGGCTACACCTTC. Protein sequence: CASSSLPGAVYGYTF.

This chain links TRBV9 with TRBJ2-1; TRBD2 matches 7 bases. The length of the CDR3 is 13 residues. V was clipped by 6 bases and J by 6 bases; unmatched bases: 6. CDR1 is SGDLS, CDR2 YYNGEE, per germline. CDR3 in DNA: TGTGCCAGCAATCGACTAGCCGCCAATGAGCAGTTCTTC. Amino acids: CASNRLAANEQFF. The complete variable domain, with remaining parts taken from reference TRBV9 and TRBJ2-1, reads DSGVTQTPKHLITATGQRVTLRCSPRSGDLSVYWYQQSLDQGLQFLIQYYNGEERAKGNILERFSAQQFPDLHSELNLSSLELGDSALYFCASNRLAANEQFFGPGTRLTVL.

In this sample, this clone turned up a few times. This chain connects TRBV28 to TRBJ1-2, with TRBD1 matching 8 bases. Germline V gene sequence: CDR1 MDHEN, CDR2 SYDVKM. V shed 5 bases and J 3 bases; nucleotides not matched to a gene: 11. The CDR3 is 16 residues long. This chain's CDR3 is CASSPSGTGYDYGYTF. Written as DNA, the CDR3 is TGTGCCAGCAGTCCATCCGGGACAGGTTATGACTATGGCTACACCTTC.

This chain uses TRBV21-1 with TRBJ1-3. TRBV21-1 is reported as a pseudogene. The length of the CDR3 is 17 residues. The CDR3 DNA reads TGTGCCAGCAGCCTTTCGACCCGGGACGCGGGGGGCAACACCATATATTTT. Its translation: CASSLSTRDAGGNTIYF.

V and J are TRBV4-1 and TRBJ2-6; D not resolved. CDR3 length: 15 amino acids. Germline-derived CDR1 and CDR2 are MGHRA and YSYEKL. V gave up 2 bases and J gave up 2 bases, with 7 bases separating them. Here the CDR3 DNA reads TGCGCCAGCAGCCAAAAGGCTGCTGGGGCCAACGTCCTGACTTTC. This gives the protein CASSQKAAGANVLTF.

CDR3 loop: CASSLVSHPVWEQYF. The DNA for the CDR3 is TGTGCCAGCAGCTTAGTATCCCACCCCGTGTGGGAGCAGTACTTC. The J gene is TRBJ2-7, the V gene TRBV11-2; D is undetermined. The CDR3 loop spans 15 amino acids. CDR1 and CDR2 from the germline V gene are SGHAT and FQNNGV. Trimming cost V 1 base and J 7 bases, with 17 bases left between them. Based on the CDR3 plus reference TRBV11-2 and TRBJ2-7, the full variable domain is EAGVAQSPRYKIIEKRQSVAFWCNPISGHATLYWYQQILGQGPKLLIQFQNNGVVDDSQLPKDRFSAERLKGVDSTLKIQPAKLEDSAVYLCASSLVSHPVWEQYFGPGTRLTVT.

The V gene is TRBV3-1 (or the pseudogene TRBV3-2), the J gene TRBJ1-1; D gene unclear. Germline CDR1 and CDR2: LGHDT and YNNKEL (reference sequence). V was pared by 0 bases and J by 4 bases, with 9 bases between. The CDR3 runs 14 residues. The CDR3 reads CASSQDGPVTEAFF. Here the CDR3 DNA reads TGTGCCAGCAGCCAAGATGGTCCTGTCACTGAAGCTTTCTTT.

The chain combines TRBV9 with TRBJ2-1; no clear D gene. The germline V gene has CDR1 SGDLS and CDR2 YYNGEE. The CDR3 totals 11 residues. V lost 0 bases and J lost 9, with 4 bases in between. CDR3 sequence (DNA): TGTGCCAGCAGCGTAGGGGTTGAGCAGTTCTTC. This encodes CASSVGVEQFF.

The chain joins TRBV19 to TRBJ2-5; D may be TRBD2 (6 bases). The CDR3 spans 12 residues. The V and J ends lost 8 bases and 3 bases respectively, with 10 bases between them. Germline-derived CDR1 and CDR2 are LNHDA and SQIVND (reference sequence). CDR3 DNA: TGTGCCAGTTCCGGGGGTAAAGAGACCCAGTACTTC. Protein sequence: CASSGGKETQYF.